The present T cell receptor (beta chain) was sequenced within a study of CD8 T cells in ankylosing spondylitis. Whole-study findings and limits: Enrichment of disease-linked clones was reportedly significant in matched ankylosing spondylitis synovial fluid. It appeared that ankylosing spondylitis blood was characterized by a TCR beta motif of eight highly homologous variants.

Making use of molecular barcodes, quantitative 5'-RACE generated TCR beta libraries. TCRdb reprocessed the 5' RACE reads via MiXCR and lists one record per CDR3 protein. This repertoire shows almost 400,000 distinct CDR3 sequences, more than 20% found once; its top ten account for about 15%. Germline loops: CDR1 MNHNS, CDR2 SASEGT. With 6 bases clipped from V and 8 bases from J, the junction kept 5 bases outside the gene matches. The CDR3 spans 13 residues. This clonotype was seen a handful of times. The antigen is undetermined. The gene calls are TRBV6-1 and TRBJ1-2; 11 nucleotides align to TRBD1. Sequenced material: blood, either unsorted or a sorted T cell fraction (not recorded which). This sequence originates from a male donor with ankylosing spondylitis. The CDR3 spells CASRGQGARGYTF. The CDR3 DNA reads as TGTGCCAGCAGAGGACAGGGGGCAAGGGGCTACACCTTC.